This TCR beta chain was documented in a study of a mutant IDH1 vaccine in newly diagnosed glioma. Time point denoted: week 47, end of study. Doses comprised 300 ug of mutant IDH1 20-mer peptide each, plus topical imiquimod. Points on this clone: Its antigen remains unknown.

Germline CDR1 is SNHLY and CDR2 is FYNNEI. The CDR3 is 13 amino acids. Clones were sequenced by immunoSEQ multiplex PCR, and TCRdb holds only the in-frame ones, with some missing. The data contain some 60,000 clones, less than 90% of them seen just once; the ten biggest clones take up around 4%. The specimen was PBMCs, collected from a glioma patient whose treatment included an IDH1 peptide vaccine. This receptor was identified in a man aged 25-45 years with glioma. The chain joins TRBV2 to TRBJ2-5, with unresolved D. With the DNA end fitting TRBJ2-7 better, the J assignment may be wrong. CDR3 protein: CASTELGPDEQYF. CDR3 DNA: TGTGCCAGCACTGAGTTGGGTCCCGACGAGCAGTACTTC.